This T cell receptor beta chain emerged from a study of beta chain features in type 1 diabetes. Study conclusions and caveats: Shortening that was moderate but significant affected the TCRB CDR3s of Type 1 diabetes patients in all four CD4+ subsets.

In the case of this clone: What it binds is unknown.

The CDR3 runs to 15 residues. From germline, CDR1 is GTSNPN and CDR2 SVGIG (reference sequence). V was clipped by 0 bases and J by 4 bases; unmatched bases: 5. Reverse transcription of all isolated RNA meant that expressed TCRB transcripts were sequenced. Some clones are missing from TCRdb's copy, which holds only in-frame ones; the method was immunoSEQ multiplex PCR. The table lists 430,000 or so clones, about 10% of them singletons. This clonotype originated in a woman younger than 35 in good health. The rearrangement links TRBV30 to TRBJ1-2; TRBD1 aligns across 10 bases. The source material was naive CD4+ T cells from blood. CDR3 loop: CAWSVQRTGGYGYTF. For the CDR3, the DNA is TGTGCCTGGAGTGTACAAAGGACAGGGGGCTATGGCTACACCTTC. Looking up the rest from reference TRBV30 and TRBJ1-2 gives the full variable domain: SQTIHQWPATLVQPVGSPLSLECTVEGTSNPNLYWYRQAAGRGLQLLFYSVGIGQISSEVPQNLSASRPQDRQFILSSKKLLLSDSGFYLCAWSVQRTGGYGYTFGSGTRLTVV.